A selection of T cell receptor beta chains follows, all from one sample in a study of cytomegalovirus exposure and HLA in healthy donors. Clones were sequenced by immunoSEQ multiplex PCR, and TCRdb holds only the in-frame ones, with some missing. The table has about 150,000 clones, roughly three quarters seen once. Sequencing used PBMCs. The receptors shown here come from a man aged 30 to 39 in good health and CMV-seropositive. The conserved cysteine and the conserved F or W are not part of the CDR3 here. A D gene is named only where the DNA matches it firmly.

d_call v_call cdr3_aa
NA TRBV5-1 ASSLDSLNTEAF
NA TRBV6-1 ASSEQGETEAF
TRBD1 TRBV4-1 ASSRSQGENNYGYT
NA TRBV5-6 ASSTRQRTYEQY
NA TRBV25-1 ASSGGTEAF
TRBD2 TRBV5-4 ASSLVLAGDTQY
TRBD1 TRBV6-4 ASSRQGVGNEQF
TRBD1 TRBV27 ASSFRDSPLQAF
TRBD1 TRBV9 ASSDGTGPLYGYT
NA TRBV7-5 ARSPRTGYRVGGYT
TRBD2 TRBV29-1 SVEDGGLAGGLYNEQF
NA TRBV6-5 ASSSTHYEQY
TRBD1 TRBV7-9 ASSSSSGQSYNEQF
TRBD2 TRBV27 ASSSLAGGFYEQY
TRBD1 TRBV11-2 ASRQGSYGYT
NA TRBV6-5 ASSYSARGTEAF
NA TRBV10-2 ASWRGGNEKLF
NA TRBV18 ASSPLDTTDTQY
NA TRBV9 ARGGLGTTLRNQPQH
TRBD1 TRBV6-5 ASSRDRQAF
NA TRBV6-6 ASSPSYGELF
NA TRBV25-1 ASSGRRLDTGELF
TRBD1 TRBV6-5 ASSYGQGDSFAF
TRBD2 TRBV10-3 AISEPLTSGGAEQF
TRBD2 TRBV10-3 AISGWASGRLDNEQF
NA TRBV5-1 ASSASGLWGQPQH
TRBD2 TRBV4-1 ASSPTGLAGGLTDTQY
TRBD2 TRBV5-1 ASSLAGGFSISTQY
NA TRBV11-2 ASSLEPGGNSPLH
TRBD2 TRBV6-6 ASTYFGGNEQF
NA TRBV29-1 SVDTGNGANVLT
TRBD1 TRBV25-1 AGSGRTGAHEQY
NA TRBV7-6 ASSLRGRSTGELF
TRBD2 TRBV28 ASSLYSFGVAGEETQY
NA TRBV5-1 ASSLGGWTEAF
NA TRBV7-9 ASSNLALDDGELF
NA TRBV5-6 ASSPKTGPRAYEQY
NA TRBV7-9 ASSPDRAFMEQF
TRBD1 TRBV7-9 ASTRRQGNTEAF
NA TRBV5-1 ASSLAERIYEQY
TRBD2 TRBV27 ASTQGVGLDVNTGELF